The clone carrying this T cell receptor (beta chain) was counted only a few times. The antigen is unknown. Incorporated into the TCR beta cDNA libraries were unique molecular identifiers, which served to reduce PCR and sequencing biases. Input populations of about 0.85 to 11 million T cells gave rise to around 500,000 cDNA molecules. TCRdb independently ran MiXCR on the PCR reads; one entry per CDR3 protein. The table lists roughly 800,000 distinct CDR3 sequences, roughly 46% of them singletons. The germline V gene encodes CDR1 DFQATT and CDR2 SNEGSKA (reference sequence). This CDR3 region has 16 residues. V trimming: 1 base; J trimming: 2 bases; junction bases outside the gene matches: 5. These data come from a study of post-analysis software for immune sequencing data. Looking at the study overall: Courses of disease covered relapsing-remitting, secondary progressive and progressive-relapsing multiple sclerosis. General observations from the study: There were five or six TRBV segments more frequent in patients than controls, and TRBV5-6, TRBV5-1 and TRBV20-1 were among them. Analysis by F measure revealed that same-batch samples clustered strongly together. Compared against controls, patients with multiple sclerosis displayed significantly lower normalized Chao1 diversity.

The specimen sequenced was blood. This chain uses TRBV20-1 with TRBJ2-1; 10 bases align to TRBD2. The receptor comes from a girl aged 5-17 years with multiple sclerosis. The CDR3 sequence: CSARAPGLATYNEQFF. Here the CDR3 DNA reads TGCAGTGCTAGAGCCCCGGGACTAGCGACCTACAATGAGCAGTTCTTC.